Each of the 5 T cell receptor beta chains below was sequenced from the same sample in a study of shared clonotypes between healthy human individuals. Assay used: immunoSEQ multiplex PCR; TCRdb lists only in-frame clones, some missing. The sample holds some 2.1 million clones; roughly 94% are singletons and the top ten take 0.1% to 0.15%. Sequenced material: naive CD4+ T cells sorted from blood. Subset reported: CD45RA+ positively selected. Receptors were obtained from a man between 18 and 35 years old in good health.

The chain couples TRBV5-1 to TRBJ2-7; D is tentatively TRBD1 or TRBD2 (6 bases each). This CDR3 has 14 amino acids. V gave up 5 bases and J gave up 1 base, with 13 bases separating them. Germline CDR1 reads SGHRS; CDR2 reads YFSETQ. This CDR3 reads CASRGTGRSYEQYF. CDR3 in DNA: TGCGCCAGCAGGGGCACAGGGAGGTCCTACGAGCAGTACTTC.

In DNA form, the CDR3 reads TGTGCCAGCAGTTACTCGGCCAGGGGGCCCGCCTACGAGCAGTACTTC. Amino acid sequence: CASSYSARGPAYEQYF. The rearrangement links TRBV6-5 to TRBJ2-7, with TRBD1 matching over 8 bases. The germline V gene encodes CDR1 MNHEY and CDR2 SVGAGI. The J segment lost 2 bases and the V segment lost 0 bases, leaving 6 bases of the junction unmatched. CDR3 length equals 16 residues.

CDR3 sequence reads: CAFTLGNRGSYEQYF. The CDR3, as DNA: TGTGCCTTCACCCTTGGAAACAGGGGCTCCTACGAGCAGTACTTC. The genes are TRBV30 and TRBJ2-7; TRBD1 aligns across 7 bases. The ends lost 7 bases at V and 0 bases at J; junction bases unmatched: 12. The V gene's germline CDR1 is GTSNPN and CDR2 SVGIG (reference sequence). The CDR3 extends over 15 amino acids.

For this clone: Other DNA variants within this sample encode the same CDR3. The chain is built from TRBV5-1 and TRBJ1-6, with 9 bases aligning to TRBD1. This CDR3 contains 14 residues. V was clipped by 3 bases and J by 7 bases; unmatched bases: 2. Germline V gives CDR1 SGHRS, CDR2 YFSETQ. This CDR3 reads CASSSGTGNSPLHF. The CDR3 coding sequence is TGCGCCAGCAGCTCCGGGACAGGGAATTCACCCCTCCACTTT.

This clone was detected once. This chain connects TRBV5-3 to TRBJ1-5, with a tentative D call TRBD1 (6 bases). TRBV5-3 is annotated as an ORF whose role is uncertain. The CDR3 runs 15 residues. Trimming took off 2 bases at V and 4 bases at J, with 13 bases between the two ends. The CDR3 nucleotides are TGTGCCAGAAGCTTAGGGGGACCGTTAAATCAGCCCCAGCATTTT. Its protein product is CARSLGGPLNQPQHF.